Each of the 32 T cell receptor beta chains below was sequenced from the same sample in a study of OX40 agonist ivuxolimab in advanced cancers. Libraries were prepared by immunoSEQ multiplex PCR; TCRdb keeps only in-frame clonotypes and omits some of them. The profile shows about 68,000 clones, about 82% of them singletons. Specimen: CD4+ or CD8+ T cells sorted from blood, collected in a trial of the OX40 agonist ivuxolimab. These receptors came from an adult with an advanced solid tumor such as melanoma, head and neck, liver or kidney cancer.

This clone occurred once. The V call is TRBV4-3, the J call TRBJ2-5, with TRBD2 matching 11 bases. Germline-derived CDR1 and CDR2 are LGHNA and YSLEER. The V and J ends lost 0 bases and 10 bases, in that order; junction bases with no gene match: 7. CDR3 length: 15 residues. Here the CDR3 DNA reads TGCGCCAGCAGCCAAGACCCCCTAGCGGGAGGACTCCAGTACTTC. Encoded protein: CASSQDPLAGGLQYF.

The J gene is TRBJ1-5, the V gene TRBV27; TRBD1 matches 10 bases. CDR3 length equals 16 residues. Germline CDR1 reads MNHEY; CDR2 reads SMNVEV (reference sequence). The V segment lost 6 bases and the J segment 4 bases; nucleotides outside the gene matches: 9. CDR3 nucleotide sequence: TGTGCCAGCAGCCAATATGGGACAGGGGCTAATCAGCCCCAGCATTTT. Amino acids: CASSQYGTGANQPQHF.

The CDR3 nucleotides are TGTGCCAGCAGCCCTACCAGTGGACTAGCGGGCTTCTCCTACAATGAGCAGTTCTTC. It encodes CASSPTSGLAGFSYNEQFF. V usage is TRBV7-2 and J usage is TRBJ2-1, with 11 bases aligning to TRBD2. Unmatched junction bases numbered 12, after V lost 5 bases and J lost 0 bases. CDR3 length equals 19 residues. Germline loops: CDR1 SGHTA, CDR2 FQGNSA.

The V call is TRBV6-5, the J call TRBJ1-2, with a tentative D call TRBD1 (5 bases). Germline CDR1 reads MNHEY; CDR2 reads SVGAGI. The V end lost 6 bases, the J end lost 0 bases, and 14 bases lay between the germline ends. The CDR3 consists of 15 residues. The CDR3, as DNA: TGTGCCAGCAGGTCGGGGGGGGGAACTAACTATGGCTACACCTTC. Protein: CASRSGGGTNYGYTF.

The chain is built from TRBV10-3 and TRBJ1-2, with TRBD1 identical over 9 bases. V dropped 4 bases and J dropped 2; count of bases not matched to a gene: 8. The CDR3 has 16 amino acids. The V gene's germline CDR1 is ENHRY and CDR2 SYGVKD. The CDR3 DNA reads TGTGCCATCAGTGGTTCGACTGGGACAGGGAACTATGGCTACACCTTC. Protein sequence: CAISGSTGTGNYGYTF.

This clone was detected only a few times. V and J are TRBV11-2 and TRBJ2-7, with a tentative D call TRBD1 (7 bases). CDR1 and CDR2 (germline): SGHAT, FQNNGV. The length of the CDR3 is 14 residues. V was trimmed by 0 bases and J by 7 bases, leaving 13 bases between them. CDR3 nucleotide sequence: TGTGCCAGCAGCTTAGATCAGGGGGGTTGGGAGCAGTACTTC. It encodes CASSLDQGGWEQYF.

J is TRBJ2-1 and V is TRBV6-5; 8 nucleotides match TRBD2. The junction had 5 bases not matched to a gene; V was cut back by 0 bases and J by 4 bases. This CDR3 is 16 amino acids long. CDR1 is MNHEY and CDR2 is SVGAGI in the germline V gene. As DNA, the CDR3 is TGTGCCAGCAGTTACTCTGGCGGGAGGACTTACAATGAGCAGTTCTTC. It yields the protein CASSYSGGRTYNEQFF.

This rearrangement joins TRBV2 to TRBJ1-5; the D gene is possibly TRBD1 (6 bases). The length of the CDR3 is 15 residues. Trimming took 6 bases from V and 2 from J, leaving 14 bases between them. Germline-derived CDR1 and CDR2 are SNHLY and FYNNEI. The CDR3 DNA follows: TGTGCCAGCAGAGAGGGGGGGGCTGGCAATCAGCCCCAGCATTTT. Translating it yields CASREGGAGNQPQHF.

The chain links TRBV7-9 to TRBJ2-7; D is possibly TRBD1 or TRBD2 (6 bases each). The CDR3 is 12 residues long. Germline values: CDR1 SEHNR, CDR2 FQNEAQ (reference sequence). Trimming removed 6 bases from V and 6 bases from J, with 12 bases in between. This CDR3 reads CASRLGGGEQYF. The CDR3 DNA sequence: TGTGCCAGCAGACTCGGAGGGGGCGAGCAGTACTTC.

CDR3 in DNA: TGTGCCAGCAGCTTAACCCCAGCGAGGGCCAAAAACATTCAGTACTTC. As protein: CASSLTPARAKNIQYF. The chain has TRBV7-2 and TRBJ2-4, with D uncertain. The CDR3 has 16 amino acids. The V gene's germline CDR1 is SGHTA and CDR2 FQGNSA. Deletions cut 2 bases from V and 1 base from J, with 12 bases between.

V gene TRBV5-4 combines with J gene TRBJ2-1; 11 bases match TRBD2. The germline CDR1 and CDR2 sequences are SGHNT and YYREEE (reference sequence). There are 17 residues in the CDR3. Unmatched junction bases numbered 6, after V lost 0 bases and J lost 4 bases. The CDR3 DNA reads TGTGCCAGCAGCTTGGTGCTAGCGGGGGGTTGGTACAATGAGCAGTTCTTC. This gives the protein CASSLVLAGGWYNEQFF.

The CDR3 region has the DNA TGCGCCAGCAGCTTGGAGTCAGGGGAAGAGACCCAGTACTTC. Translation: CASSLESGEETQYF. V usage is TRBV5-1 and J usage is TRBJ2-5; a possible D gene is TRBD1 (6 bases). V was pared by 0 bases and J by 3 bases, with 9 bases between. The germline gives CDR1 SGHRS, CDR2 YFSETQ. CDR3 length equals 14 residues.

This clone was picked up a small number of times. The chain joins TRBV18 to TRBJ2-3; no definite D call. Germline V gives CDR1 KGHSH, CDR2 LQKENI. Trimming left V 5 bases short and J 0 bases short, with 9 bases between. This CDR3 region has 14 residues. This CDR3 reads CASSGTISTDTQYF. The CDR3 DNA is TGTGCCAGCTCAGGCACAATAAGCACAGATACGCAGTATTTT.

The rearrangement joins TRBV29-1 to TRBJ1-2; no clear D gene. CDR3 length: 14 amino acids. The V gene lost 1 base and the J gene lost 4 bases, with 13 bases spanning the gap. Looked up from germline, CDR1 is SQVTM and CDR2 is ANQGSEA. Written as DNA, the CDR3 is TGCAGCGTTGAAGGGGCGACGGGAAGCTATGGCTACACCTTC. This encodes CSVEGATGSYGYTF.

V and J are TRBV20-1 and TRBJ2-1; a weak D match, TRBD2 (6 bases). The CDR3 loop spans 11 amino acids. Germline assignment: CDR1 DFQATT and CDR2 SNEGSKA (reference sequence). V was clipped by 7 bases and J by 3 bases, with 7 bases between them. The CDR3 DNA sequence: TGCAGTGGGGGGGACTACAATGAGCAGTTCTTC. Translated: CSGGDYNEQFF.

This clone was seen a single time. The rearrangement links TRBV30 to TRBJ1-4, with D possibly being TRBD1 (5 bases). Trimming shortened V by 1 base and J by 0 bases, and 15 bases separated the two germline ends. This CDR3 contains 17 residues. From germline, CDR1 is GTSNPN and CDR2 SVGIG (reference sequence). The CDR3 bases are TGTGCCTGGAGTGAAGCAGGGTTGAGGGCAACTAATGAAAAACTGTTTTTT. Its translation is CAWSEAGLRATNEKLFF.

The chain links TRBV6-6 to TRBJ1-2, with 7 bases identical to TRBD1. Per the germline V gene, CDR1 is MNHNY and CDR2 is SVGAGI (reference sequence). The CDR3 sequence is 12 residues long. V lost 6 bases, J lost 4 bases, and 2 bases stayed unmatched. DNA of the CDR3: TGTGCCAGCAGAACAGGGGCCTATGGCTACACCTTC. Protein: CASRTGAYGYTF.

The chain carries TRBV4-2 and TRBJ1-2; D remains ambiguous. This CDR3 has 12 amino acids. In germline, CDR1 is LGHNA, CDR2 YNFKEQ. V was pared by 5 bases and J by 0 bases, with 4 bases between. The CDR3 spells CASSVANYGYTF. The CDR3 DNA reads TGTGCCAGCAGCGTCGCTAACTATGGCTACACCTTC.

The chain recombines TRBV21-1 with TRBJ2-5; TRBD1, the table's D call, was not compared with the DNA. TRBV21-1 represents a pseudogene. This CDR3 has 13 amino acids. The CDR3 coding sequence is TGTGCAAGACCGCAGGTAATGCCTTGGACCCAGTACTTC. The encoded protein is CARPQVMPWTQYF.

This chain joins TRBV19 and TRBJ1-4; D is undetermined. V gave up 10 bases and J gave up 4 bases, with 13 bases separating them. Looked up from germline, CDR1 is LNHDA and CDR2 is SQIVND (reference sequence). CDR3 length: 13 amino acids. Here the CDR3 reads CATRARLNEKLFF. In nucleotides, the CDR3 is TGTGCCACGAGGGCGCGTCTTAATGAAAAACTGTTTTTT.

The gene calls are TRBV19 and TRBJ1-1; TRBD1 might be the D (5 bases). With 0 bases removed from V and 5 bases from J, the gap between germline ends came to 10 bases. There are 14 residues in the CDR3. CDR1 LNHDA and CDR2 SQIVND come from the germline V gene (reference sequence). This chain's CDR3 is CASSIDRRGTEAFF. CDR3 sequence (DNA): TGTGCCAGTAGTATAGACAGGCGGGGGACTGAAGCTTTCTTT.

The sample holds a few counts of this clone. The rearrangement uses TRBV14 and TRBJ2-7; TRBD1 might be the D (6 bases). Germline V gives CDR1 SGHDN, CDR2 FVKESK. The V gene lost 0 bases and the J gene lost 7 bases, with 13 bases spanning the gap. The CDR3 totals 14 residues. CDR3 residues: CASSQDHRVGEQYF. In nucleotides, the CDR3 is TGTGCCAGCAGCCAAGATCACAGGGTGGGGGAGCAGTACTTC.

This rearrangement joins TRBV14 to TRBJ2-4; TRBD2 might be the D (6 bases). Germline V CDR1 and CDR2: SGHDN, FVKESK. V was pared by 0 bases and J by 3 bases, with 12 bases between. The CDR3 runs 16 residues. CDR3 in DNA: TGTGCCAGCAGCCAAGAGTGGAGGGTTGGCAAAAACATTCAGTACTTC. This sequence encodes CASSQEWRVGKNIQYF.

In regard to this clone: A read error may produce the germline difference seen at one junction end. Here the CDR3 DNA reads TGTGCGAGCAGCCCTAGAGGGGCCCCGGACAATGAGCAGTTCTTC. It is translated as CASSPRGAPDNEQFF. The J gene is TRBJ2-1, the V gene TRBV27, with D possibly being TRBD1 or TRBD2 (5 bases each). CDR3 size: 15 residues. Germline CDR1 reads MNHEY; CDR2 reads SMNVEV (reference sequence).

This chain joins TRBV5-8 and TRBJ2-5; D is unclear. The germline gives CDR1 SGHTS, CDR2 YDEGEE. V was cut by 0 bases and J by 5 bases, with 5 bases left in between. This CDR3 region has 12 residues. Here the CDR3 reads CASSLAWETQYF. The CDR3 region has the DNA TGTGCCAGCAGCTTGGCCTGGGAGACCCAGTACTTC.

The rearrangement links TRBV5-1 to TRBJ2-5; D could derive from TRBD1 or TRBD2 (6 bases each). Between the trimmed V and J ends, which lost 6 bases and 4 bases, there was a span of 16 bases. Germline V CDR1 and CDR2: SGHRS, YFSETQ. The CDR3 extends over 14 amino acids. In nucleotides, the CDR3 is TGCGCCAGCACCTGGGGGGCTGTCGGAGAGACCCAGTACTTC. It encodes CASTWGAVGETQYF.

The chain carries TRBV30 and TRBJ2-3; 11 bases line up with TRBD2. The J segment lost 3 bases and the V segment lost 5 bases, leaving 7 bases of the junction unmatched. Germline loops: CDR1 GTSNPN, CDR2 SVGIG (reference sequence). This CDR3 has 15 residues. CDR3 loop: CAWGLAGGSTDTQYF. In nucleotides, the CDR3 is TGTGCCTGGGGGCTAGCGGGGGGTAGTACAGATACGCAGTATTTT.

The rearrangement links TRBV27 to TRBJ1-1; TRBD1 might be the D (5 bases). Germline-derived CDR1 and CDR2 are MNHEY and SMNVEV (reference sequence). The CDR3 spans 11 residues. The germline V and J ends were trimmed by 8 bases and 10 bases, with 14 bases remaining between them. The CDR3 DNA reads TGTGCCAGCGGGCGCCTTGGGGGAGCTTTCTTT. It translates to CASGRLGGAFF.

This clone appeared a single time. J is TRBJ1-2 and V is TRBV5-1; a weak D match, TRBD1 (6 bases). V was clipped by 4 bases and J by 6 bases, with 19 bases between them. CDR1 is SGHRS, CDR2 YFSETQ, per germline. This CDR3 has 15 amino acids. The CDR3 protein is CASSLTDSQSHGYTF. The CDR3 region has the DNA TGCGCCAGCAGCCTAACGGACAGTCAATCTCATGGCTACACCTTC.

The chain joins TRBV29-1 to TRBJ2-7; 8 bases map to TRBD2. The CDR3 has 15 residues. V shed 0 bases, J shed 6 bases, and the junction held 10 bases outside the gene matches. The germline V gene encodes CDR1 SQVTM and CDR2 ANQGSEA. CDR3 coding DNA: TGCAGCGTTGAAGAGAGATCCGGGGGGGGTGCCGAGCAGTACTTC. It encodes CSVEERSGGGAEQYF.

This clone was counted a single time. This chain joins TRBV7-3 and TRBJ2-1; D might be TRBD2 (6 bases). The germline gives CDR1 SGHTA, CDR2 FQGTGA. Trimming left V 0 bases short and J 10 bases short, with 22 bases between. CDR3 length: 17 amino acids. The CDR3 region is CASSLTGGTGGPKEQFF. In nucleotides, the CDR3 is TGTGCCAGCAGCTTAACCGGTGGCACCGGGGGACCCAAGGAGCAGTTCTTC.

The chain links TRBV9 to TRBJ1-1, with D possibly TRBD1 on 5 matching bases. V gave up 0 bases and J gave up 0 bases, with 9 bases separating them. Germline-derived CDR1 and CDR2 are SGDLS and YYNGEE. The CDR3 has 15 amino acids. For the CDR3, the DNA is TGTGCCAGCAGCGTAGCGCCAGGGATGAACACTGAAGCTTTCTTT. Translation gives CASSVAPGMNTEAFF.